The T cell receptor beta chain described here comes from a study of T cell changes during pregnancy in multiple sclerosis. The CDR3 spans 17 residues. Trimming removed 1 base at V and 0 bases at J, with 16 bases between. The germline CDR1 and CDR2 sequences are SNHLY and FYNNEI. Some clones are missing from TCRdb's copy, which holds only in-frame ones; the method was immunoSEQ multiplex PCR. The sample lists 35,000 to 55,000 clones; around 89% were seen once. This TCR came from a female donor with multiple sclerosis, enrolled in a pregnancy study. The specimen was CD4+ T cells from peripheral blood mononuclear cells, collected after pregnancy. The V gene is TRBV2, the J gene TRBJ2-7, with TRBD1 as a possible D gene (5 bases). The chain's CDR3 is CASSEDIRRASSYEQYF. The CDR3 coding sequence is TGTGCCAGCAGTGAAGACATCCGCAGGGCGAGCTCCTACGAGCAGTACTTC. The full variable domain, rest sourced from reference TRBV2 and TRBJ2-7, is EPEVTQTPSHQVTQMGQEVILRCVPISNHLYFYWYRQILGQKVEFLVSFYNNEISEKSEIFDDQFSVERPDGSNFTLKIRSTKLEDSAMYFCASSEDIRRASSYEQYFGPGTRLTVT.